This TCR beta chain was recovered during a study of T cells in Graves' hyperthyroidism and ophthalmopathy. Amplified TCR beta CDR3 regions came from RNA transcripts. TCR CDR3 underwent first-round RT-PCR with the HTBI primer set. From the multiplex PCR reads, TCRdb called clonotypes with MiXCR, one entry per CDR3 protein. Among some 620,000 distinct CDR3 sequences listed, around 15% were seen once. This clonotype was seen a handful of times. From germline, CDR1 is KGHDR and CDR2 SFDVKD. V shed 4 bases and J shed 1 base, with 6 bases lying between them. The CDR3 contains 13 residues. Sequenced input: blood. This clonotype originated in a woman aged 25 to 39 with Graves' hyperthyroidism. This rearrangement joins TRBV24-1 to TRBJ1-2; D perhaps matches TRBD1 (5 bases). CDR3 nucleotides: TGTGCCACCAGTGAGGACATTAACTATGGCTACACCTTC. Translation gives CATSEDINYGYTF.